This paragraph reports one T cell receptor (beta chain). This CDR3 is built from 14 residues. Germline V gene lookup returns CDR1 KGHSH and CDR2 LQKENI. Trimming left V 0 bases short and J 4 bases short, with 9 bases between. This sample was taken from a study of shared clonotypes between healthy human individuals. Produced via immunoSEQ multiplex PCR; TCRdb's table is partial and in-frame only. The sample lists about 1.1 million clones; around three quarters were seen once. Material: memory CD4+ T cells from PBMCs. Subset specified: CD45RA-negative fraction. The source of this sequence is a man between 18 and 35 years old in good health. Some clones in this sample may be carry-over from other donors' samples. The chain combines TRBV18 with TRBJ2-5; D remains ambiguous. CDR3 sequence: CASSPPGSVETQYF. The CDR3 nucleotides are TGTGCCAGCTCACCACCTGGGTCCGTAGAGACCCAGTACTTC. Drawing the rest from reference TRBV18 and TRBJ2-5, the complete variable domain is NAGVMQNPRHLVRRRGQEARLRCSPMKGHSHVYWYRQLPEEGLKFMVYLQKENIIDESGMPKERFSAEFPKEGPSILRIQQVVRGDSAAYFCASSPPGSVETQYFGPGTRLLVL.